Below, 2 T cell receptor beta chains from the same sample are listed, as sequenced in a study of T cell responses to AZD1222 COVID-19 vaccine. Some clones are missing from TCRdb's copy, which holds only in-frame ones; the method was immunoSEQ multiplex PCR. The sample has under 130,000 clones; roughly 88% are singletons. This sample comprised peripheral blood, obtained on day 0 of AZD1222 vaccination. These receptor sequences come from an adult in good health.

This rearrangement joins TRBV11-2 to TRBJ2-3; possible D gene TRBD2, 7 bases. This CDR3 comprises 17 residues. Trimming cost V 5 bases and J 5 bases, with 23 bases left between them. The V gene's germline CDR1 is SGHAT and CDR2 FQNNGV. The chain's CDR3 is CASSPPRGAWFGDTQYF. CDR3 DNA sequence: TGTGCCAGCAGCCCTCCCCGGGGGGCCTGGTTCGGAGATACGCAGTATTTT. The entire variable domain, with the rest obtained from reference TRBV11-2 and TRBJ2-3, is as follows: EAGVAQSPRYKIIEKRQSVAFWCNPISGHATLYWYQQILGQGPKLLIQFQNNGVVDDSQLPKDRFSAERLKGVDSTLKIQPAKLEDSAVYLCASSPPRGAWFGDTQYFGPGTRLTVL.

V gene TRBV6-5 combines with J gene TRBJ1-5; maybe TRBD1 (5 bases). Trimming took 5 bases from V and 7 from J, leaving 12 bases between them. The CDR3 runs to 13 residues. Germline V lookup: CDR1 MNHEY, CDR2 SVGAGI. Here the CDR3 DNA reads TGTGCCAGCAGTATACAGGTTCTCCAGCCCCAGCATTTT. It translates to CASSIQVLQPQHF.